This T cell receptor beta chain was found in a study of OX40 agonist ivuxolimab in advanced cancers. About the study: It was ivuxolimab, an agonistic anti-OX40 (CD134) antibody, that patients were treated with.

J was trimmed by 2 bases and V by 8 bases; bases with no gene match: 11. Per the germline V gene, CDR1 is MNHEY and CDR2 is SVGAGI. The CDR3 consists of 15 residues. Libraries were prepared by immunoSEQ multiplex PCR; TCRdb keeps only in-frame clonotypes and omits some of them. The data hold about 30,000 clones, with roughly 80% observed a single time. Details on this clone: Its antigen is unidentified.

Study-wide results and caveats: Both blood CD4+ and CD8+ T cells showed clonal growth by week 6 at 0.1 to 3.0 mg/kg. Relative to CD4+ cells, CD8+ T cells on average had more expanded clones.

The source material was CD4+ or CD8+ T cells sorted from blood, sampled in a trial of the OX40 agonist ivuxolimab. V and J are TRBV6-5 and TRBJ2-7; 8 bases are shared with TRBD1. This TCR derives from an adult with an advanced solid tumor such as melanoma, head and neck, liver or kidney cancer. As DNA, the CDR3 is TGTGCCAGCCCTGAACCCGGGACAGGAACCTACGAGCAGTACTTC. Its protein product is CASPEPGTGTYEQYF.